This entry is about one TCR beta chain. The table came from immunoSEQ multiplex PCR; TCRdb's copy has only in-frame clones and leaves some out. Of over 150,000 clones in the sample, around 94% are singletons; the top ten hold approximately 1.5%. The data derive from a study of T cell responses to AZD1222 COVID-19 vaccine. This TCR was sampled from an adult who received the AZD1222 COVID-19 vaccine. Specimen: peripheral blood, collected 28 days after the second AZD1222 dose.

CDR3 in DNA: TGTGCCAGCAGCGTCGGTAGCGGGAGCTCGGAGCAGTACTTC. This translates into CASSVGSGSSEQYF. This sequence joins TRBV9 and TRBJ2-7; 9 positions agree with TRBD2. CDR1 is SGDLS, CDR2 YYNGEE, per germline. V was clipped by 2 bases and J by 7 bases; unmatched bases: 7. The CDR3 extends over 14 amino acids.